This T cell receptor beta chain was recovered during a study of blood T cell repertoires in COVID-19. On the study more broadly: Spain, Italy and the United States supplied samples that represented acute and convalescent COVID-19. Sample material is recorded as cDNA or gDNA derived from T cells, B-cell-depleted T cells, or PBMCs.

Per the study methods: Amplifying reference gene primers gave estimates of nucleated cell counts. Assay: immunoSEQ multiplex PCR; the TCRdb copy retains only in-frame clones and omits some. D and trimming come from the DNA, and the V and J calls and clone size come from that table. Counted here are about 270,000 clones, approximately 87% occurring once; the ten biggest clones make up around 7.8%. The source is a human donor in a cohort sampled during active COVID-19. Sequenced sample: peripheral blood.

The CDR3 region has the DNA TGTGCCACCAGCAGAGAACAGGGATCTGGAAACACCATATATTTT. Amino acids: CATSREQGSGNTIYF. This chain connects TRBV15 to TRBJ1-3; possibly TRBD1 for D (6 bases). CDR3 length: 15 amino acids. V dropped 0 bases and J dropped 1 base, with 7 bases sitting between them. Per germline, CDR1 LNHNV and CDR2 YYDKDF (reference sequence).